This T cell receptor (beta chain) comes out of a study of T cell changes during pregnancy in multiple sclerosis. The germline V and J ends were trimmed by 6 bases and 0 bases, with 11 bases remaining between them. CDR1 and CDR2 (germline): LNHDA, SQIVND (reference sequence). The CDR3 runs to 14 residues. On this clone itself: Other nucleotide sequences in the sample specify the same CDR3.

Assay used: immunoSEQ multiplex PCR; TCRdb lists only in-frame clones, some missing. Of about 45,000 clones listed, around 90% are singletons. The chain combines TRBV19 with TRBJ1-1, with D maybe TRBD1 (6 bases). This TCR was recovered from a female donor with multiple sclerosis, enrolled in a pregnancy study. Sequenced here: CD4+ T cells from peripheral blood mononuclear cells, sampled before pregnancy. CDR3 sequence (DNA): TGTGCCAGTAGGGACAGCTCCATGAACACTGAAGCTTTCTTT. It translates to CASRDSSMNTEAFF.